Included here is one T cell receptor beta chain sequence, with context. Its target is unknown. This sample is drawn from a study of vaccination effects on CD4 cells after COVID-19. Expansion of antigen-specific CD4+ T cells with viral peptide pools was carried out by the ViraFEST assay before sequencing. Subsequent to less than 13 days of culture, CD4+ T cells were isolated. TCRdb's copy holds only in-frame clones and misses some; the assay was immunoSEQ multiplex PCR. Of 25,000 to 35,000 clones listed, roughly two thirds were seen once; the top ten hold around 28%. Study-wide results and caveats: Late after vaccination, infection- and vaccine-induced clones showed marked clonal contraction.

The sequence was collected from a human donor who received a COVID-19 vaccine. Sequenced material: CD4+ T cells from PBMCs cultured with HCoV-229E spike peptides, taken before COVID-19 vaccination.

CDR3 sequence: CASSSPGVGNEKLFF. In DNA form, the CDR3 reads TGTGCCAGCAGTTCCCCAGGGGTTGGTAATGAAAAACTGTTTTTT. This chain connects TRBV28 to TRBJ1-4, with D maybe TRBD1 (6 bases). Germline V gives CDR1 MDHEN, CDR2 SYDVKM. V dropped 4 bases and J dropped 4 bases, with 13 bases sitting between them. CDR3 length: 15 residues.